The clone carrying this T cell receptor (beta chain) was observed a single time. Its target is unknown. Donors consisted of healthy bone marrow donors. The data were taken from a study of cytomegalovirus exposure and HLA in healthy donors. Notes on the study in general: Accounts indicate the classifier identified cytomegalovirus status with strong specificity and sensitivity.

Primers included in the PCR were 60 Vbeta and 13 Jbeta primers. Repertoires were generated with immunoSEQ multiplex PCR, while TCRdb's copy carries only in-frame clones and drops some. The profile shows 130,000 or so clones, 84% of them singletons. CDR3 length: 15 residues. The V gene's germline CDR1 is SGHRS and CDR2 YFSETQ. Trimming removed 4 bases from V and 5 bases from J; junction bases left unmatched: 7. The receptor was derived from a woman in her late teens or twenties in good health and CMV-seropositive. The rearrangement joins TRBV5-1 to TRBJ2-2, with 8 nucleotides matching TRBD2. Source material: PBMCs. The CDR3: CASSRAGGETGELFF. The CDR3 DNA reads as TGCGCCAGCAGCAGGGCGGGGGGCGAGACCGGGGAGCTGTTTTTT.